The 2 T cell receptor beta chains presented below share a single source sample, sequenced in a study of T cell changes during pregnancy in multiple sclerosis. The protocol was immunoSEQ multiplex PCR, while the TCRdb copy is restricted to in-frame clones and leaves out a portion. The sample comprises fewer than 40,000 clones, 80% to 95% of which are singletons, and 12% rests with the top ten. Sequencing was performed on CD8+ T cells from peripheral blood mononuclear cells, taken after pregnancy. The receptors derive from a female donor with multiple sclerosis, enrolled in a pregnancy study.

This rearrangement joins TRBV5-5 to TRBJ1-1; no firm D call. CDR1 is SGHKS and CDR2 is YYEKEE in the germline V gene (reference sequence). CDR3 size: 15 residues. Trimming cost V 1 base and J 0 bases, with 10 bases left between them. CDR3 in amino acids: CASSLLAGLNTEAFF. CDR3 nucleotides: TGTGCCAGCAGCTTGTTGGCAGGCCTGAACACTGAAGCTTTCTTT.

V is TRBV4-2 and J is TRBJ1-6; 7 bases are shared with TRBD1. This CDR3 has 15 amino acids. Germline CDR1 is LGHNA and CDR2 is YNFKEQ. With V trimmed by 2 bases and J by 7 bases, 5 bases remained unmatched. CDR3 in amino acids: CASSQPGTENSPLHF. CDR3 in DNA: TGTGCCAGCAGCCAACCCGGGACAGAGAATTCACCCCTCCACTTT.